The TCR beta chain under discussion was sequenced for a study of read filtering for tumor transcriptome and immune sequencing. Study-wide findings and caveats: Compared with RNA-seq, IR-seq gave much higher clonotype depth and reliability.

This clonotype was counted many times. Its antigen is as yet unknown. From approximately 400 ng of RNA, a library with molecular barcoded alpha/delta and beta/gamma adaptors was made. TCRdb redid the calling of the reads with MiXCR, one entry per CDR3 protein. The sample has about 39,000 distinct CDR3 sequences, approximately 14% seen once; the top ten hold 5.5% to 8%. The germline V gene encodes CDR1 DFQATT and CDR2 SNEGSKA (reference sequence). The CDR3 spans 16 residues. Germline trimming cut 2 bases from V and 2 bases from J; bases unmatched to any gene: 6. This TCR derives from a donor at least 40 years old with multiple myeloma. Specimen: a population of CD138-negative cells sorted from bone marrow. The chain carries TRBV20-1 and TRBJ2-2, with 9 bases matching TRBD1. The CDR3 here is CSARPQGQGNTGELFF. CDR3 nucleotides: TGCAGTGCTAGACCCCAGGGACAGGGCAACACCGGGGAGCTGTTTTTT.